The clone carrying this TCR beta chain was counted many times. Its matching antigen is unknown. The data originate from a study of human T cells and chemical hapten exposure. Study-level information: TCR yields per sample varied, mainly owing to small pooled library volume differences. Overall study results and limits: No change in TCRs above 1 in 1000 frequency was produced by DPC sensitization.

Trimming at V came to 5 bases and at J to 1 base, leaving 18 bases not matched to a gene. This CDR3 is 19 amino acids long. Germline assignment: CDR1 SGHAT and CDR2 FQNNGV. Original analysis: Sample-level TCR yields exhibited a median of 95,638, with a range of roughly 23,224 to 700,000. TCRdb fed the RACE reads into MiXCR, producing one record per CDR3 protein. It is TCRdb's table, rather than the study itself, that gives the V and J calls and clone size. Of more than 45,000 distinct CDR3 sequences listed, over 10% are singletons. Time point described: patch test 3, about 24 weeks after DPC sensitization. Treatment given: therapeutic diphenylcyclopropenone sensitization with weekly scalp DPC. Donation of samples came from alopecia patients who were 18 to 70 years old and suitable for DPC.

The chain carries TRBV11-2 and TRBJ1-1; 8 nucleotides match TRBD1. This receptor was taken from a man aged 30-40 years with alopecia areata. Some clones in this sample may be carry-over from other donors' samples. The source was whole blood, collected in connection with sensitization to the hapten diphenylcyclopropenone (DPC). CDR3 amino acids: CASSHSMTGEGLPNTEAFF. DNA for the CDR3: TGTGCCAGCAGCCATTCCATGACAGGGGAGGGTCTCCCGAACACTGAAGCTTTCTTT.